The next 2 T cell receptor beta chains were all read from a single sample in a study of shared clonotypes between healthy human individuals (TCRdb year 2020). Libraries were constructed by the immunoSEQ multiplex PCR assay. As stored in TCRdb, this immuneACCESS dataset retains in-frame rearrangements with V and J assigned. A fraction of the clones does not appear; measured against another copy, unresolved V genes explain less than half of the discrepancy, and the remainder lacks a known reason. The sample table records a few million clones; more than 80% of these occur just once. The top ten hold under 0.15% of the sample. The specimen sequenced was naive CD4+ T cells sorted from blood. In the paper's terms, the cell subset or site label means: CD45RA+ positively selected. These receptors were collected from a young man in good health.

The CDR3 sequence: CASSYWGAGGQNEQYF. The CDR3 bases are TGTGCCAGCAGTTACTGGGGGGCAGGGGGACAAAACGAGCAGTACTTC. The J gene is TRBJ2-7, the V gene TRBV6-5; maybe TRBD1 (7 bases). CDR3 size: 16 residues. V dropped 1 base and J dropped 5 bases, with 18 bases sitting between them. Germline CDR1 MNHEY, CDR2 SVGAGI.

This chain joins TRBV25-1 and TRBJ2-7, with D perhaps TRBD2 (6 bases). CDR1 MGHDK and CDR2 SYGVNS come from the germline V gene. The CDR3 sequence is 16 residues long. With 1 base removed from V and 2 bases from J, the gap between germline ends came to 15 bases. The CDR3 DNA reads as TGTGCCAGCAGTGAATTTCAACCGGGAGACGCCTACGAGCAGTACTTC. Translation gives CASSEFQPGDAYEQYF.